This T cell receptor (beta chain) stems from a study of radiotherapy plus CTLA-4 blockade in lung cancer. The assay was immunoSEQ multiplex PCR, and TCRdb's table has in-frame clones only and misses some. The repertoire holds 35,000 to 40,000 clones, around 85% seen once, with 5.5% to 7% in the top ten. Notes on the study in general: Early blood T cell clone dynamics reportedly forecast response best, with interferon-beta.

The CDR3 has 15 amino acids. Trimming cost V 0 bases and J 6 bases, with 15 bases left between them. Germline CDR1 and CDR2: MGHRA and YSYEKL. To note about this clone: Its antigen remains unidentified.

The TCR originated in a human donor with non-small cell lung cancer who had stable disease on radiotherapy plus ipilimumab. Sequencing was performed on peripheral blood, taken from a patient treated with radiotherapy plus ipilimumab. The gene calls are TRBV4-1 and TRBJ2-7; tentative D call: TRBD2 (6 bases). CDR3 sequence: CASSQEGLAQSEQYF. CDR3 nucleotides: TGCGCCAGCAGCCAAGAGGGTCTAGCGCAATCCGAGCAGTACTTC.